These T cell receptor beta chains were read from a single sample in a study of shared clonotypes between healthy human individuals. The method was immunoSEQ multiplex PCR; TCRdb's version includes in-frame clones alone and lacks a portion of them. The repertoire has some 900,000 clones, about 80% of them found once; the top ten carry 1.5%. The sample comprised memory CD4+ T cells sorted from blood. These receptors originate from a man between 18 and 29 years old in good health. Each CDR3 is given with its conserved first and last residue. Each record gives: J gene, V gene, clone size, D gene, CDR3 DNA, CDR3 protein. D genes are given only for firm matches. Part of the rows lack a size; the others show once, few, many or a class for expanded clones.

TRBJ2-7	TRBV6-1	few	TRBD2	TGTGCCAGCACGACGGGAGGCGCCTACGAGCAGTACTTC	CASTTGGAYEQYF
TRBJ2-2	TRBV10-2	few	NA	TGCGCCAGCCCCAGGCTCGGGGAGCTGTTTTTT	CASPRLGELFF
TRBJ1-1	TRBV18	few	TRBD1	TGTGCCAGCTCACCGTCGGGACAGGTATTAGCTTTCTTT	CASSPSGQVLAFF
TRBJ2-3	TRBV10-3	NA	TRBD2	TGTGCCATCAGTAGGACTAGCGGGACGGAAGATACGCAGTATTTT	CAISRTSGTEDTQYF
TRBJ2-7	TRBV19	NA	TRBD1	TGTGCCAGCGCCGGGACAGGGGGCGTCGACGAGCAGTACTTC	CASAGTGGVDEQYF
TRBJ2-7	TRBV5-5	NA	NA	TGTGCCAGCGGGGCGAACCCCTACGAGCAGTACTTC	CASGANPYEQYF
TRBJ2-1	TRBV4-3	NA	NA	TGCGCCAGCAGCCAAGAGGAAGGGGACCTGTCCCAGAATGAGCAGTTCTTC	CASSQEEGDLSQNEQFF
TRBJ2-1	TRBV10-2	NA	TRBD2	TGCGCCAGCAGTCGTAGCGGGACAAACAATGAGCAGTTCTTC	CASSRSGTNNEQFF
TRBJ2-7	TRBV29-1	NA	NA	TGCAGCGTTGTGTTTATTGCCTCCTACGAGCAGTACTTC	CSVVFIASYEQYF
TRBJ1-5	TRBV11-2	NA	NA	TGTGCCAGCAGCTTAGGATCCAGGACAGACAATCAGCCCCAGCATTTT	CASSLGSRTDNQPQHF
TRBJ1-5	TRBV5-1	NA	NA	TGCGCCAGCAGCAGCGGGGGTGTCAATCAGCCCCAGCATTTT	CASSSGGVNQPQHF
TRBJ2-7	TRBV2	NA	TRBD1	TGTGCCAGCAGCGCTGGACAGGTCCCCAGGGGGGAGCAGTACTTC	CASSAGQVPRGEQYF
TRBJ1-2	TRBV4-1	NA	TRBD1	TGCGCCAGCAGCCAGGGGGACAGGGGTTATGGCTACACCTTC	CASSQGDRGYGYTF